This TCR beta chain originates from a study of post-analysis software for immune sequencing data. Study background: Patients with relapsing-remitting, secondary progressive and progressive-relapsing multiple sclerosis courses were all represented.

The library was made from cDNA and included unique molecular identifiers. A population of roughly 1 to 11 million T cells gave rise to roughly 0.5 million cDNA molecules. TCRdb processed the PCR reads anew with MiXCR; each CDR3 protein has one entry. The data contain about 770,000 distinct CDR3 sequences, more than 45% of them seen just once; the ten biggest clones take up around 4.7%. V shed 5 bases, J shed 4 bases, and the junction held 8 bases outside the gene matches. Per the germline V gene, CDR1 is SGHRS and CDR2 is YFSETQ. The CDR3 contains 15 residues. As concerns this clonotype: As yet, its antigen is unknown.

Findings of the study overall: Controls showed lower frequencies than patients for roughly five TRBV segments, and TRBV5-6, TRBV5-1 and TRBV20-1 were among these. Among multiple sclerosis patients, normalized Chao1 diversity was significantly below that of controls.

The clonotype originates from a girl under 18 with multiple sclerosis. The gene calls are TRBV5-1 and TRBJ2-5, with 10 bases identical to TRBD1. The sequenced sample consisted of blood. CDR3 bases: TGCGCCAGCAGGACCCAGAGGGACAGGGGAGAGACCCAGTACTTC. Its protein product is CASRTQRDRGETQYF. The full variable domain, completed using reference TRBV5-1 and TRBJ2-5, is KAGVTQTPRYLIKTRGQQVTLSCSPISGHRSVSWYQQTPGQGLQFLFEYFSETQRNKGNFPGRFSGRQFSNSRSEMNVSTLELGDSALYLCASRTQRDRGETQYFGPGTRLLVL.